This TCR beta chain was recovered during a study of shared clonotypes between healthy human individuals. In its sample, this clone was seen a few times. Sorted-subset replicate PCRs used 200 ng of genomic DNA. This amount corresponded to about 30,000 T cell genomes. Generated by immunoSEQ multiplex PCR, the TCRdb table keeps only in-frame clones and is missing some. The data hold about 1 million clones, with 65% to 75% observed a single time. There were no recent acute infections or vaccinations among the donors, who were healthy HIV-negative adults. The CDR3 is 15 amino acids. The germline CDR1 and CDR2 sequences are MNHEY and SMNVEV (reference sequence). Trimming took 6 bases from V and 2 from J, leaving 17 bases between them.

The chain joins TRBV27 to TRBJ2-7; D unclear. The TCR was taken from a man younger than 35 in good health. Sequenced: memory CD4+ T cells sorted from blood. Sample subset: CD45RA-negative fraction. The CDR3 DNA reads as TGTGCCAGCAGCCCGAGTGGGAACCGCCCCTACGAGCAGTACTTC. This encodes CASSPSGNRPYEQYF.